A selection of T cell receptor beta chains follows, all from one sample in a study of T cells expressing NK-cell markers. TCRdb reanalyzed the 5' RACE reads and collapses them to one entry per CDR3 protein, without DNA. The sample's table shows about 110,000 distinct CDR3 sequences. The sequencing sample was made of blood T cells: a sorted CD56 or NKG2C T cell subset, CD4+ or CD8+ T cells, or bulk PBMC T cells (not recorded which). These receptors all come from a woman aged 18 to 75 in good health. The CDR3 runs from the conserved cysteine through the conserved F or W.

TRBV20-1,TRBJ2-3,CSARSTSGREADTQYF
TRBV7-6,TRBJ1-1,CASSLGAEFAEAFF
TRBV2,TRBJ2-5,CASSEEREHQETQYF
TRBV4-3,TRBJ2-3,CASSQDLAGGPDTQYF
TRBV11-3,TRBJ2-3,CASSPWKGTDTQYF
TRBV30,TRBJ2-3,CASTGQASTDTQYF
TRBV29-1,TRBJ1-2,CSADQGSGYTF
TRBV9,TRBJ1-1,CASTRGDMNTEAFF
TRBV12-3/TRBV12-4,TRBJ2-2,CASSHGTAVFLGGELFF
TRBV6-1,TRBJ2-1,CASSEASGGANEQFF
TRBV20-1,TRBJ2-5,CSAPDWQETQYF
TRBV7-9,TRBJ1-1,CASSVAGTEAFF
TRBV7-3,TRBJ2-5,CASSSEPSSGVETQYF
TRBV7-9,TRBJ1-2,CASLGGDYGYTF
TRBV19,TRBJ2-1,CASSIADEQFF
TRBV4-3,TRBJ1-6,CASSPSTPLHF
TRBV5-5,TRBJ2-5,CASSWTALQETQYF
TRBV10-3,TRBJ2-1,CATHGQSSYNEQFF
TRBV6-1,TRBJ1-2,CASSAEGAEYGYTF
TRBV29-1,TRBJ2-7,CSVRKGQGYEQYF
TRBV7-9,TRBJ2-2,CASSPPAWGAGSGELFF
TRBV20-1,TRBJ1-5,CSASYWGSYNQPQHF
TRBV20-1,TRBJ2-3,CSAKGQGEADTQYF
TRBV27,TRBJ2-3,CASALEGTDTQYF
TRBV29-1,TRBJ1-1,CSVEDRGDTEAFF
TRBV25-1,TRBJ1-1,CASSEPLQVEAFF
TRBV5-6,TRBJ2-5,CASSLADRGFVGQETQYF
TRBV20-1,TRBJ2-5,CSASADRGQETQYF
TRBV27,TRBJ2-5,CASSPISSLETQYF
TRBV6-5,TRBJ2-5,CASSYYGNQETQYF
TRBV6-4,TRBJ2-3,CASSDSQDTDTLYF
TRBV6-1,TRBJ2-3,CASSLGYRDTDTQYF
TRBV21-1,TRBJ2-3,CASSKATSGATDTQYF
TRBV7-9,TRBJ2-2,CASSWDTGELFF
TRBV7-2,TRBJ2-5,CASSFGPPEYF
TRBV12-3/TRBV12-4,TRBJ2-2,CASSLQRGGPGELFF
TRBV12-3/TRBV12-4,TRBJ2-1,CASHGGGNEQFF
TRBV7-2,TRBJ2-5,CASRPRAGGVETQYF
TRBV6-1,TRBJ1-5,CASGGQGVQPQHF
TRBV12-3/TRBV12-4,TRBJ2-2,CASSSGYRGVTGELFF
TRBV5-4,TRBJ2-1,CASSAPGLADYNEQFF
TRBV6-1,TRBJ2-1,CASRGVGTGSGNEQFF
TRBV27,TRBJ1-4,CASSLSAGGKTNEKLFF
TRBV12-3/TRBV12-4,TRBJ2-7,CASTQGAYDEQYF
TRBV20-1,TRBJ2-1,CSALAGGQTVDEQFF
TRBV5-6,TRBJ2-5,CASSLGAGGGTQYF
TRBV10-3,TRBJ2-7,CAISESDVAYEQYF
TRBV7-8,TRBJ2-5,CASSLPSSGRTQYF
TRBV12-3/TRBV12-4,TRBJ1-2,CASSGSGLENGYTF